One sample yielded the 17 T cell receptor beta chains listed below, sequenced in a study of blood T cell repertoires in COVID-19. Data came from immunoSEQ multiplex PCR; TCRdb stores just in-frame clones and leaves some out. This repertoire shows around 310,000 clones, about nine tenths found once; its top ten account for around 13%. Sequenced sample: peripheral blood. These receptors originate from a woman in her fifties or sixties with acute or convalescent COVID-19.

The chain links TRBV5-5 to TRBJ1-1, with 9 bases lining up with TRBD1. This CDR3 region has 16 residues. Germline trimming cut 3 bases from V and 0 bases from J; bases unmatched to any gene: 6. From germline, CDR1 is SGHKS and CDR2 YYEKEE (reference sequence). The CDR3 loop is CASSWTGEGMNTEAFF. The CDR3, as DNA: TGTGCCAGCAGCTGGACAGGGGAGGGAATGAACACTGAAGCTTTCTTT.

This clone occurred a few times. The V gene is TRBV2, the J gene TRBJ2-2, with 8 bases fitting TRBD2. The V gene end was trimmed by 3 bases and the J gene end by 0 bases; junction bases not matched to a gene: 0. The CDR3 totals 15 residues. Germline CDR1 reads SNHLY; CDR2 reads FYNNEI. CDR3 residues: CASSDGGANTGELFF. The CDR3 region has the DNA TGTGCCAGCAGTGACGGGGGGGCGAACACCGGGGAGCTGTTTTTT.

This chain's CDR3 is CASSTGLSNQPQHF. CDR3 DNA sequence: TGTGCCAGCAGCACAGGGTTGAGCAATCAGCCCCAGCATTTT. This chain uses TRBV25-1 with TRBJ1-5; D may be TRBD1 (6 bases). This CDR3 is built from 14 residues. V gave up 6 bases and J gave up 1 base, with 10 bases separating them. Germline V gene lookup returns CDR1 MGHDK and CDR2 SYGVNS.

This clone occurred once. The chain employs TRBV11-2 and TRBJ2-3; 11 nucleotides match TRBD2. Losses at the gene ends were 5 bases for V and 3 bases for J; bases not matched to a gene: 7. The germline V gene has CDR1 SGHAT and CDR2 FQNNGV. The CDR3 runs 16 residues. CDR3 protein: CASSLTSGRRTDTQYF. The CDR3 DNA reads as TGTGCCAGCAGCCTTACTAGCGGGAGAAGGACAGATACGCAGTATTTT.

The CDR3 DNA sequence: TGTGCCAGCAGCTTTGTGGGGCCCCAAGAGACCCAGTACTTC. As protein: CASSFVGPQETQYF. This chain connects TRBV11-2 to TRBJ2-5, with a tentative D call TRBD1 (5 bases). Per germline, CDR1 SGHAT and CDR2 FQNNGV. Trimming removed 3 bases from V and 1 base from J, with 9 bases in between. The CDR3 runs to 14 residues.

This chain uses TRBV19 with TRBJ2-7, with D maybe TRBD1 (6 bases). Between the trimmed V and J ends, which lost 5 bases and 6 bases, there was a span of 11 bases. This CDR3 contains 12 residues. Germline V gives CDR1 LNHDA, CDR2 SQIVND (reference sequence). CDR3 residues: CASSQQGVEQYF. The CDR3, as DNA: TGTGCCAGTAGTCAACAGGGAGTCGAGCAGTACTTC.

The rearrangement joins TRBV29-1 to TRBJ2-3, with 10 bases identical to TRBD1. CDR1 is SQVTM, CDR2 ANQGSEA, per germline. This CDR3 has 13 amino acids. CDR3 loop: CSLKGQGSDTQYF. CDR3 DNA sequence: TGCAGTTTAAAGGGACAGGGGAGCGATACGCAGTATTTT.

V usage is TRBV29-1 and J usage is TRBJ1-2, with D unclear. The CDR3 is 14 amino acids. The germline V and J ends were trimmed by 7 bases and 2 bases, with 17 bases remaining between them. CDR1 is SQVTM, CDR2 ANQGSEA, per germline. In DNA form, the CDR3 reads TGCAGCGCCGTTGGGCAGGATAGGAACTATGGCTACACCTTC. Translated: CSAVGQDRNYGYTF.

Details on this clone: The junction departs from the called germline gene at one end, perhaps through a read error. The CDR3 here is CASSRYRDIEAQYF. The CDR3 DNA follows: TGTGCCAGCAGCAGATACCGGGACATAGAGGCCCAGTACTTC. The chain is built from TRBV7-9 and TRBJ2-5, with D maybe TRBD1 (6 bases). Germline CDR1 and CDR2: SEHNR and FQNEAQ (reference sequence). The CDR3 consists of 14 residues.

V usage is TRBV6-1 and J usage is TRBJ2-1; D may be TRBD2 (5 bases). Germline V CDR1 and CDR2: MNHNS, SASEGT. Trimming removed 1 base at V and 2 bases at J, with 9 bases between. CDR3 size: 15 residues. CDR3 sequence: CASSEDSAAYNEQFF. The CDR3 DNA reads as TGTGCCAGCAGTGAAGATAGCGCTGCCTACAATGAGCAGTTCTTC.

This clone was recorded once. The CDR3 reads CASTPGQGSTFF. The CDR3 nucleotides are TGTGCCAGCACCCCGGGACAGGGTTCCACTTTCTTT. The chain joins TRBV2 to TRBJ1-1; 9 bases map to TRBD1. This CDR3 has 12 amino acids. After removal of 7 bases from V and 12 bases from J, the junction contained 9 bases not matched to a gene. Germline CDR1 SNHLY, CDR2 FYNNEI.

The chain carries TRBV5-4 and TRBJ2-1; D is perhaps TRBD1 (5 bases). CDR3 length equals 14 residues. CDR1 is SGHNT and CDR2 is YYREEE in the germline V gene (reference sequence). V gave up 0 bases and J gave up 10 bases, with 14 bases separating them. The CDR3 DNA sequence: TGTGCCAGCAGCTTGGGTTGGGGCGATGGCGAGCAGTTCTTC. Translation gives CASSLGWGDGEQFF.

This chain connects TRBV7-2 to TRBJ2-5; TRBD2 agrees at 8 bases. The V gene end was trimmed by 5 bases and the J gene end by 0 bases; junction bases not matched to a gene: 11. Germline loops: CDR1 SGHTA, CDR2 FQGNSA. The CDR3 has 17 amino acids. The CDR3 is CASSLRASGQYQETQYF. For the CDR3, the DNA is TGTGCCAGCAGCCTCCGGGCTAGCGGGCAGTACCAAGAGACCCAGTACTTC.

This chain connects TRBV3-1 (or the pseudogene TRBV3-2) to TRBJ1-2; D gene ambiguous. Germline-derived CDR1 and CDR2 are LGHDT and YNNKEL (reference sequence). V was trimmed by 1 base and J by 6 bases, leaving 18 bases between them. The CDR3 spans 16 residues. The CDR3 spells CASSQGRGLPPHGYTF. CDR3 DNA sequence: TGTGCCAGCAGCCAAGGCCGCGGACTTCCCCCGCATGGCTACACCTTC.

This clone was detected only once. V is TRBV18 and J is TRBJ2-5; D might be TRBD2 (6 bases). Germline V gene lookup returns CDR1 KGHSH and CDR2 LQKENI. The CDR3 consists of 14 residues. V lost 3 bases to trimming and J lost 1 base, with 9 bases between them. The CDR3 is CASSPISGQETQYF. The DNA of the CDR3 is TGTGCCAGCTCACCCATTAGCGGCCAAGAGACCCAGTACTTC.

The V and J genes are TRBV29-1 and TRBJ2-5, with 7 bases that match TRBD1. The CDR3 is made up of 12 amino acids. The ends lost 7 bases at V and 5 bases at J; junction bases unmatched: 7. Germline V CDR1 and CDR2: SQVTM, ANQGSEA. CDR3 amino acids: CSATGAGETQYF. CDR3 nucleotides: TGCAGCGCAACAGGGGCCGGGGAGACCCAGTACTTC.

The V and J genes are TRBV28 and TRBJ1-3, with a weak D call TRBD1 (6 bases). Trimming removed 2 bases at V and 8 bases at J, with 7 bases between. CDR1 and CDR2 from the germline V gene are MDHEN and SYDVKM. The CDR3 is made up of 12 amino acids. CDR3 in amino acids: CASSLQGYTIYF. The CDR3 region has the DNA TGTGCCAGCAGTTTACAGGGGTACACCATATATTTT.